Listed below are T cell receptor beta chains from one sample, sequenced in a study of T-cell memory formation after mild COVID-19. In TCRdb, the 5' RACE reads were re-called with MiXCR into one record per CDR3 protein. The sample consists of roughly 240,000 distinct CDR3 sequences, around 15% of them appearing once. The sequencing sample was made of PBMCs or a T cell subset sorted from them (not recorded which). Receptor source: a young man who had mild COVID-19 (a few samples of this study predate the infection). Cell type and time point are not known. Each CDR3 is given with its conserved first and last residue. The size of a clone is reported for some rows only, either as once, few or many, or as a class for expanded clones.

V gene,clone size,CDR3 protein
TRBV7-2,few,CASSLEGLIWGYTF
TRBV4-3,NA,CASSPSGVDEQYF
TRBV11-3,once,CASSLVTGDTGELFF
TRBV18,NA,CASSPLGLAGRNEQFF
TRBV9,few,CASSVGDYIGYEQYF
TRBV6-6,NA,CASSYSIPSGGGDTQYF
TRBV29-1,NA,CSVELQGPGELFF
TRBV5-4,NA,CASSSGQGSRMNTEAFF
TRBV20-1,many,CSALRGGTANTEAFF
TRBV21-1,few,CASRTGTGANEQFF
TRBV30,NA,CAWDRVEDGNTIYF
TRBV7-2,NA,CASSLGGVTEAFF
TRBV6-2/TRBV6-3,many,CASSYSKQALRRRNSPLHF
TRBV6-5,NA,CASSSSPGLHTQYF
TRBV2,few,CASNTGTSDYNEQFF
TRBV4-1,NA,CASSQNEGTGSSYEQYF
TRBV7-2,NA,CASRTTGTDTQYF
TRBV29-1,NA,CSVASGGSTDTQYF
TRBV7-9,NA,CASSTYTGNTIYF
TRBV7-6,NA,CASSSGGSPYTIYF
TRBV19,NA,CASRPQGRAQPQHF
TRBV7-2,many,CASSHGLAGNNEQFF
TRBV5-1,NA,CASSEGRRVSNNEQFF
TRBV7-2,NA,CASSLAGGGAGTDTQYF
TRBV6-6,NA,CASSYSILVGTGELFF
TRBV5-1,few,CASSTSAGLETGELFF
TRBV7-9,many,CASSLGDRGTNEKLFF
TRBV3-1,few,CASSQVPETQYF
TRBV29-1,few,CSVEGGQGDSYNEQFF
TRBV5-1,few,CASRTTGSDGYTF
TRBV7-6,few,CASSLWAGNSNQPQHF
TRBV4-3,NA,CASSQDWAGVGQPQHF
TRBV7-9,once,CASTLHLGADTQYF
TRBV3-1,NA,CASSQSATSGEQFF
TRBV4-2,few,CASSQAGVAGDNEQFF
TRBV27,NA,CASASRMNTEAFF
TRBV28,few,CASHRRRGAQTTNTGELFF
TRBV20-1,NA,CSASVYSGANVLTF
TRBV2,NA,CASSESLGTDGYTF
TRBV10-3,NA,CAGGGGSGTGELFF
TRBV6-6,NA,CASSLAGGSTGELFF
TRBV4-3,NA,CASSQVGGGHTGELFF
TRBV4-3,once,CASSQEDEQFF
TRBV19,NA,CASSTRGGKDTEAFF
TRBV4-3,NA,CASSQDAVNTEAFF
TRBV4-3,few,CASSQGGRGEQYF
TRBV7-2,NA,CASSFLGKETQYF
TRBV20-1,NA,CSARDPLRPGELFF